Listed here are 8 T cell receptor beta chains from one sample, sequenced in a study of graft-versus-host responses after intestinal transplantation. These receptors' targets are unknown. Profiling relied on immunoSEQ multiplex PCR, and the TCRdb table lists in-frame clones only, not all of them. The sample contains under 85,000 clones, roughly 94% of which appear only once. The source was unstimulated CD8+ T cells sorted from spleen or lymph node cells, collected before intestinal transplant. Source of these receptors: a human donor who received an intestinal transplant.

The genes are TRBV6-1 and TRBJ1-2; D is ambiguous. V lost 2 bases and J lost 2, with 15 bases in between. This CDR3 spans 16 amino acids. From germline, CDR1 is MNHNS and CDR2 SASEGT. The CDR3 region has the DNA TGTGCCAGCAGTGAACGTCTGGAGAATCTGAACTATGGCTACACCTTC. Translated: CASSERLENLNYGYTF.

This rearrangement joins TRBV7-2 to TRBJ1-1; D may be TRBD1 (6 bases). The germline V gene has CDR1 SGHTA and CDR2 FQGNSA. There are 17 residues in the CDR3. Trimming stripped 1 base from V and 4 bases from J, with 19 bases between. CDR3 protein: CASSLELASWGRTEAFF. CDR3 sequence (DNA): TGTGCCAGCAGCTTAGAGCTAGCCTCGTGGGGGCGCACTGAAGCTTTCTTT. Combining the CDR3 with reference TRBV7-2 and TRBJ1-1 gives the whole variable domain GAGVSQSPSNKVTEKGKDVELRCDPISGHTALYWYRQSLGQGLEFLIYFQGNSAPDKSGLPSDRFSAERTGGSVSTLTIQRTQQEDSAVYLCASSLELASWGRTEAFFGQGTRLTVV.

V usage is TRBV7-2 and J usage is TRBJ1-6; weak D call: TRBD1 (6 bases). V shed 5 bases and J shed 7 bases, with 12 bases lying between them. This CDR3 is built from 14 residues. Germline lookup yields CDR1 SGHTA and CDR2 FQGNSA. The CDR3 DNA reads as TGTGCCAGCAGCCCGGGACACAGAAATTCACCCCTCCACTTT. Protein sequence: CASSPGHRNSPLHF.

This clone was observed a single time. This chain links TRBV28 with TRBJ2-2; no clear D. This CDR3 has 14 amino acids. V was cut by 6 bases and J by 6 bases, with 14 bases left in between. Germline V lookup: CDR1 MDHEN, CDR2 SYDVKM. CDR3 DNA sequence: TGTGCCAGCAGCGGCGATACTCGCGCCGGGGAGCTGTTTTTT. It yields the protein CASSGDTRAGELFF.

The J gene is TRBJ2-1, the V gene TRBV29-1; TRBD1 or TRBD2 may be the D gene (7 bases each). The germline V gene encodes CDR1 SQVTM and CDR2 ANQGSEA. The CDR3 covers 15 residues. V was cut by 3 bases and J by 2 bases, with 14 bases left in between. The CDR3 coding sequence is TGCAGCGTTGAGGGAGGGACAGACCCCTACAATGAGCAGTTCTTC. Translation: CSVEGGTDPYNEQFF.

This chain connects TRBV11-3 to TRBJ2-1; D is unclear. From germline, CDR1 is SGHNT and CDR2 YENEEA. The CDR3 spans 15 residues. V shed 0 bases and J shed 3 bases, with 9 bases lying between them. DNA for the CDR3: TGTGCCAGCAGCTTAGATAATGGCGGCTACAATGAGCAGTTCTTC. This sequence encodes CASSLDNGGYNEQFF.

This chain uses TRBV10-3 with TRBJ2-5; TRBD2 matches at 8 bases. This CDR3 comprises 13 residues. V lost 6 bases to trimming and J lost 4 bases; unmatched junction nucleotides: 4. The germline V gene has CDR1 ENHRY and CDR2 SYGVKD. The CDR3 loop reads CAIRERERETQYF. The DNA of the CDR3 is TGTGCCATCAGAGAGCGGGAGAGAGAGACCCAGTACTTC.

This clone was seen more than once but under ten times. V gene TRBV5-8 combines with J gene TRBJ2-1; D gene uncertain. The CDR3 totals 13 residues. The ends were cut back, 2 bases at V and 9 bases at J, with 12 bases in the middle. CDR1 is SGHTS, CDR2 YDEGEE, per germline. CDR3 bases: TGTGCCAGCAGCTTTATACCCCACAGTGAGCAGTTCTTC. It codes for CASSFIPHSEQFF.